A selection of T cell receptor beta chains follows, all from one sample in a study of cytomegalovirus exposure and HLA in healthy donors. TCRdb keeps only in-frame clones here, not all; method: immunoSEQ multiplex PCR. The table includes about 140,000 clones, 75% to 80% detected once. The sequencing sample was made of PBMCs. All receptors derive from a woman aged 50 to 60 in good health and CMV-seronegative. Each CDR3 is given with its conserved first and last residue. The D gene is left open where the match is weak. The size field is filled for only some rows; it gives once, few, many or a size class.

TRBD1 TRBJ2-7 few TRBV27 TGTGCCAGCAGTACCCGGACAGGGAACTACGAGCAGTACTTC CASSTRTGNYEQYF
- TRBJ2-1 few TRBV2 TGTGCCAGCAGTGTCCAGGGTTTGAATGAGCAGTTCTTC CASSVQGLNEQFF
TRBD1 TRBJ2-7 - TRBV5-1 TGCGCCAGCAGCTTGGTAGGACAGGGCTACGAGCAGTACTTC CASSLVGQGYEQYF
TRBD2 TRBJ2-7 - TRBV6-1 TGTGCCAGCAGTGAAGAGGGCGGGGGGGCCTGCGAGCAGTACTTC CASSEEGGGACEQYF
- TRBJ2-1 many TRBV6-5 TGTGCCAGCAGTTCCCGACTAGGAAGGGGAAACAATGAGCAGTTCTTC CASSSRLGRGNNEQFF
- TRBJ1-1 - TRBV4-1 TGCGCCAGCAGCTTAAGGAGCGGAAACACTGAAGCTTTCTTT CASSLRSGNTEAFF
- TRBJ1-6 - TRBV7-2 TGTGCCAGCAGCTTAGTTGGAGACAGTAATAATTCACCCCTCCACTTT CASSLVGDSNNSPLHF
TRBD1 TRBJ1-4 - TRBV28 TGTGCCAGCAGGACAGGGGGTTATACTAATGAAAAACTGTTTTTT CASRTGGYTNEKLFF
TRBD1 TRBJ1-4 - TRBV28 TGTGCCAGCAGAGGACAGGGGCGTGAAAAACTGTTTTTT CASRGQGREKLFF
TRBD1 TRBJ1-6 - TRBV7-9 TGTGCCAGCAGCTTCACAGGGGGCTGGAATTCACCCCTCCACTTT CASSFTGGWNSPLHF
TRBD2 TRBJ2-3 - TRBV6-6 TGTGCCAGCAGCCCTGCGGGGGGGAGCACAGATACGCAGTATTTT CASSPAGGSTDTQYF
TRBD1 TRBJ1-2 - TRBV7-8 TGTGCCAGCAGCGTCGGACAGGGGTATGGCTACACCTTC CASSVGQGYGYTF
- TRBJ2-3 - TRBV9 TGTGCCAGCAGCGTAGAGGGGGGGACCACAGATACGCAGTATTTT CASSVEGGTTDTQYF
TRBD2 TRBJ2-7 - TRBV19 TGTGCCAGTAGTATAGGGGGGACTACCTCTGAAGAGCAGTACTTC CASSIGGTTSEEQYF
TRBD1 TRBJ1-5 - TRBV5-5 TGTGCCAGCAGCTTAACACCCGGAGGACAGGGGAGCAATCAGCCCCAGCATTTT CASSLTPGGQGSNQPQHF
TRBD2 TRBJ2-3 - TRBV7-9 TGTGCCAGCAGCCTGGGACTAGCGGGGGGGAGTACAGATACGCAGTATTTT CASSLGLAGGSTDTQYF
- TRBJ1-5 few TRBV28 TGTGCCAGCATGCCAGGGACTAATCAGCCCCAGCATTTT CASMPGTNQPQHF
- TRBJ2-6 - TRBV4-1 TGCGCCAGCAGCCTCGACTCCGGGGGCTCTGGGGCCAACGTCCTGACTTTC CASSLDSGGSGANVLTF
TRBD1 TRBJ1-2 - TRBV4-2 TGTGCCAGCAGCCAAGATTTGACAGGGGGCAATGGCTACACCTTC CASSQDLTGGNGYTF
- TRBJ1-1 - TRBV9 TGTGCCAGCAGCGTAGACGGGTTTGAGACTGAAGCTTTCTTT CASSVDGFETEAFF
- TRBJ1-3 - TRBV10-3 TGTGCCATCAGTGAGTCGGCAGGTAACTCTGGAAACACCATATATTTT CAISESAGNSGNTIYF